These T cell receptor beta chains were read from a single sample in a study of cytomegalovirus exposure and HLA in healthy donors. The assay was immunoSEQ multiplex PCR, and TCRdb's table has in-frame clones only and misses some. The top ten clones hold under 4.5% of a sample with 150,000 to 180,000 clones, more than 60% of them seen once. Sample: PBMCs. The source of these receptors is a woman aged 35 to 49 in good health and CMV-seronegative. Both conserved end residues are part of each CDR3. Each record gives: J gene, V gene, D gene, clone size, CDR3 protein, CDR3 DNA. A D gene is named only where the DNA matches it firmly. Some rows mark clone size as missing; the rest say once, few, many or name a class of expanded clone.

J: TRBJ2-5; V: TRBV6-4; D: TRBD2; size: few; CDR3: CASSDSASGGWETQYF; DNA: TGTGCCAGCAGTGACTCGGCTAGCGGGGGCTGGGAGACCCAGTACTTC
J: TRBJ1-2; V: TRBV25-1; D: TRBD1; size: -; CDR3: CASYDPGQGSGGYTF; DNA: TGTGCCAGCTATGATCCGGGACAGGGGAGCGGAGGCTACACCTTC
J: TRBJ1-1; V: TRBV11-3; D: -; size: -; CDR3: CASSFGGSAEAFF; DNA: TGTGCCAGCAGCTTCGGGGGGAGCGCTGAAGCTTTCTTT
J: TRBJ2-1; V: TRBV11-2; D: -; size: -; CDR3: CASSPYNEQFF; DNA: TGTGCCAGCAGCCCGTACAATGAGCAGTTCTTC
J: TRBJ2-1; V: TRBV6-4; D: TRBD2; size: many; CDR3: CASSDAGTSGYNEQFF; DNA: TGTGCCAGCAGTGATGCCGGGACTAGCGGTTACAATGAGCAGTTCTTC
J: TRBJ2-3; V: TRBV6-5; D: TRBD2; size: -; CDR3: CASRTSGRVTQYF; DNA: TGTGCCTCCAGGACTAGCGGGAGGGTTACGCAGTATTTT
J: TRBJ2-6; V: TRBV5-6; D: -; size: -; CDR3: CASNGIGANVLTF; DNA: TGTGCCAGCAATGGCATTGGGGCCAACGTCCTGACTTTC
J: TRBJ1-4; V: TRBV7-9; D: -; size: few; CDR3: CASSLPSEPGGKLFF; DNA: TGTGCCAGCAGCCTACCCTCGGAGCCCGGGGGAAAACTGTTTTTT
J: TRBJ1-6; V: TRBV5-1; D: -; size: -; CDR3: CASSLGPPNSPLHF; DNA: TGCGCCAGCAGCTTGGGGCCCCCCAATTCACCCCTCCACTTT
J: TRBJ1-3; V: TRBV11-2; D: TRBD1; size: -; CDR3: CASSLEGAGTGEAYYNTIYF; DNA: TGTGCCAGCAGCTTAGAGGGCGCCGGGACAGGGGAGGCGTACTATAACACCATATATTTT
J: TRBJ2-1; V: TRBV28; D: TRBD1; size: -; CDR3: CASSSHLRDRLWGEQFF; DNA: TGTGCCAGCAGTTCACACCTCCGGGACAGGTTATGGGGTGAGCAGTTCTTC
J: TRBJ2-7; V: TRBV25-1; D: -; size: -; CDR3: CASSDWGLYEQCF; DNA: TGTGCCAGCAGTGATTGGGGGCTCTACGAGCAGTGCTTC
J: TRBJ2-3; V: TRBV11-2; D: TRBD2; size: -; CDR3: CASSLGASGGRADTQYF; DNA: TGTGCCAGCAGCTTAGGGGCTAGCGGGGGACGGGCAGATACGCAGTATTTT
J: TRBJ2-2; V: TRBV5-1; D: TRBD2; size: -; CDR3: CASSLRTSGSYNTGELFF; DNA: TGCGCCAGCAGCCTCCGGACTAGCGGGAGTTATAACACCGGGGAGCTGTTTTTT
J: TRBJ2-6; V: TRBV4-2; D: -; size: few; CDR3: CASSQEGVGRAGANVLTF; DNA: TGTGCCAGCAGCCAAGAAGGGGTCGGCAGGGCTGGGGCCAACGTCCTGACTTTC
J: TRBJ2-1; V: TRBV5-1; D: -; size: -; CDR3: CASSLVGASNEQFF; DNA: TGCGCCAGCAGCTTGGTGGGGGCCAGTAATGAGCAGTTCTTC
J: TRBJ2-6; V: TRBV7-8; D: TRBD1; size: -; CDR3: CASSSQGASGANVLTF; DNA: TGTGCCAGCAGTTCCCAGGGGGCGTCTGGGGCCAACGTCCTGACTTTC
J: TRBJ2-7; V: TRBV19; D: -; size: -; CDR3: CASSDGQRPYEQYF; DNA: TGTGCCAGTAGTGATGGACAGCGACCCTACGAGCAGTACTTC
J: TRBJ2-1; V: TRBV5-6; D: TRBD1; size: few; CDR3: CASSLAGTGNNEQFF; DNA: TGTGCCAGCAGCTTGGCAGGGACAGGGAACAATGAGCAGTTCTTC
J: TRBJ2-2; V: TRBV11-2; D: -; size: -; CDR3: CASRRRFGPKNTGELFF; DNA: TGTGCCAGCCGACGTAGGTTTGGGCCGAAGAACACCGGGGAGCTGTTTTTT